This is a list of T cell receptor beta chains from one sample in a study of cytomegalovirus exposure and HLA in healthy donors. Libraries were prepared by immunoSEQ multiplex PCR; TCRdb keeps only in-frame clonotypes and omits some of them. Of 250,000 to 300,000 clones listed, about 83% are singletons. Sequenced input: PBMCs. These TCRs come from a woman between 40 and 50 years old in good health and CMV-seropositive. CDR3s include the opening cysteine and the closing phenylalanine or tryptophan. The D gene is left open where the match is weak. Some rows have no size entry. The others give once, few or many, or a class for an expanded clone.

>TRBV9|.|TRBJ2-1|TRBD2|15
TGTGCCAGCAGCGTAGCGGGAGGGAGGGGCAATGAGCAGTTCTTC
CASSVAGGRGNEQFF
>TRBV5-4|.|TRBJ2-5|TRBD2|16
TGTGCCAGCAGCTTAAGTCCTAGCGGGTATCAAGAGACCCAGTACTTC
CASSLSPSGYQETQYF
>TRBV7-2|few|TRBJ2-2|.|15
TGTGCCAGCAGCTTAGGTATCTCTAACACCGGGGAGCTGTTTTTT
CASSLGISNTGELFF
>TRBV7-9|.|TRBJ2-4|TRBD1|15
TGTGCCAGCAGCCCCCCCGGGACAGTACTAAACATTCAGTACTTC
CASSPPGTVLNIQYF
>TRBV9|.|TRBJ1-1|.|14
TGTGCCAGCAGCGCCAGAGGGGGAAGCACTGAAGCTTTCTTT
CASSARGGSTEAFF
>TRBV6-4|.|TRBJ1-2|TRBD1|15
TGTGCCAGCAAGAATACCTTCTGGGACAGCAGAGGCTACACCTTC
CASKNTFWDSRGYTF
>TRBV28|.|TRBJ1-4|.|16
TGTGCCAGCAGTACCCCGCGGGAGGGGGTGAGTGAAAAACTGTTTTTT
CASSTPREGVSEKLFF
>TRBV28|.|TRBJ1-2|.|13
TGTGCCAGCACCCTAAGGGGCGCGGATGGCTACACCTTC
CASTLRGADGYTF
>TRBV6-6|.|TRBJ2-7|TRBD1|14
TGTGCCAGCAGGTCCGGGACAGGCCTATACGAGCAGTACTTC
CASRSGTGLYEQYF
>TRBV7-9|.|TRBJ1-2|TRBD1|13
TGTGCCAGCAGCCGGACAGGGGGCGATGGCTACACCTTC
CASSRTGGDGYTF
>TRBV7-2|.|TRBJ2-7|TRBD2|13
TGTGCCAGCAGCTGGACTAGCAGCTACGAGCAGTACTTC
CASSWTSSYEQYF
>TRBV7-2|.|TRBJ2-1|TRBD2|15
TGTGCCAGCAGCTTGAGCGGGAGGCACTACAATGAGCAGTTCTTC
CASSLSGRHYNEQFF
>TRBV7-2|once|TRBJ1-5|TRBD1|15
TGTGCCAGCAGCTTAGGGACAGGGGGCAATCAGCCCCAGCATTTT
CASSLGTGGNQPQHF
>TRBV5-1|.|TRBJ2-3|TRBD2|16
TGCGCCAGCAGGCCGGGACTAGCGTCTATCACAGATACGCAGTATTTT
CASRPGLASITDTQYF
>TRBV6-5|once|TRBJ1-5|.|14
TGTGCCAGCAGTTACTCTGGTGGTCAGCAGCCCCAGCATTTT
CASSYSGGQQPQHF